A single sample is the source of the 9 T cell receptor beta chains below, sequenced in a study of shared clonotypes between healthy human individuals. The assay was immunoSEQ multiplex PCR, and TCRdb's table has in-frame clones only and misses some. The sample includes about 2.4 million clones, approximately 94% seen only once; the top ten take around 0.15%. The sample consisted of naive CD4+ T cells sorted from blood. Subset defined: CD45RA+ positively selected. These receptors were collected from a young man in good health.

The chain uses TRBV5-1 and TRBJ1-4, with D perhaps TRBD1 (6 bases). The germline V and J ends were trimmed by 0 bases and 7 bases, with 16 bases remaining between them. CDR1 SGHRS and CDR2 YFSETQ come from the germline V gene. This CDR3 region has 16 residues. The CDR3 DNA follows: TGCGCCAGCAGCTTGGTAGCGGGGGGGCTGAGTGAAAAACTGTTTTTT. Translation gives CASSLVAGGLSEKLFF.

The chain employs TRBV7-8 and TRBJ1-2; 11 positions match TRBD1. This CDR3 has 14 residues. V was pared by 5 bases and J by 7 bases, with 6 bases of the junction left unmatched. CDR1 and CDR2 from the germline V gene are SGHVS and FQNEAQ. CDR3 sequence (DNA): TGTGCCAGCAGCCGGACAGGGGGCGGGGGTGGCTACACCTTC. It translates to CASSRTGGGGGYTF.

The V and J genes are TRBV4-1 and TRBJ2-5; 12 nucleotides align to TRBD1. The V gene's germline CDR1 is MGHRA and CDR2 YSYEKL. The V and J ends lost 4 bases and 5 bases, in that order; junction bases with no gene match: 8. The CDR3 has 16 amino acids. CDR3 residues: CASSRLGTGGVETQYF. CDR3 coding DNA: TGCGCCAGCAGCCGGCTCGGGACAGGGGGCGTGGAGACCCAGTACTTC.

This clone has just one count. The same CDR3 arises from other DNA sequences in this sample as well. V gene TRBV7-2 combines with J gene TRBJ2-5; TRBD1 agrees at 8 bases. From germline, CDR1 is SGHTA and CDR2 FQGNSA. This CDR3 spans 14 amino acids. After removal of 5 bases from V and 5 bases from J, the junction contained 7 bases not matched to a gene. The CDR3 coding sequence is TGTGCCAGCAGCCCCGACAGGGGACGGGAGACCCAGTACTTC. Encoded protein: CASSPDRGRETQYF.

V and J are TRBV2 and TRBJ1-1; D call uncertain. The CDR3 consists of 13 residues. V dropped 7 bases and J dropped 2 bases, with 11 bases sitting between them. Per the germline V gene, CDR1 is SNHLY and CDR2 is FYNNEI. The CDR3 nucleotides are TGTGCCAGCACGGCGGGGATAAACACTGAAGCTTTCTTT. This encodes CASTAGINTEAFF.

The chain combines TRBV5-4 with TRBJ1-1; a possible D gene is TRBD1 (5 bases). V shed 0 bases and J shed 0 bases, with 12 bases lying between them. Germline V CDR1 and CDR2: SGHNT, YYREEE (reference sequence). The CDR3 has 16 residues. CDR3 nucleotide sequence: TGTGCCAGCAGCTTGGGCTGGGGACCAATGAACACTGAAGCTTTCTTT. This encodes CASSLGWGPMNTEAFF.

The gene calls are TRBV18 and TRBJ1-2; D perhaps matches TRBD1 (5 bases). The V and J ends lost 0 bases and 1 base respectively, with 12 bases between them. The CDR3 covers 16 residues. Germline lookup yields CDR1 KGHSH and CDR2 LQKENI. The CDR3 loop is CASSPPQRQLNYGYTF. The CDR3 coding sequence is TGTGCCAGCTCACCACCTCAGAGACAGCTTAACTATGGCTACACCTTC.

The DNA of the CDR3 is TGTGCCAGCAGCACCATGGCTTCGGAGACCCAGTACTTC. It codes for CASSTMASETQYF. The chain carries TRBV9 and TRBJ2-5; D is ambiguous. Germline CDR1 SGDLS, CDR2 YYNGEE. The CDR3 totals 13 residues. Trimming removed 4 bases from V and 5 bases from J, with 12 bases in between.

This rearrangement joins TRBV5-6 to TRBJ2-7; D possibly corresponds to TRBD2 (6 bases). This CDR3 has 14 residues. CDR1 and CDR2 (germline): SGHDT, YYEEEE. The V end was cut by 2 bases, the J end by 6 bases, with 15 bases between. CDR3 protein: CASSLLAHGPEQYF. The CDR3 DNA sequence: TGTGCCAGCAGCTTACTAGCCCACGGACCCGAGCAGTACTTC.